This T cell receptor beta chain emerged from a study of PD-1 blockade in mismatch repair-deficient tumors. Study observations and caveats: Tumor-resident clones, often absent from pretreatment blood, expanded after pembrolizumab and then contracted.

Data came from immunoSEQ multiplex PCR; TCRdb stores just in-frame clones and leaves some out. The table records 100,000 to 150,000 clones, roughly 90% of them present only once. As concerns this clone: What it binds is unknown.

TCRs were sequenced from a few patients responding to pembrolizumab. The length of the CDR3 is 14 residues. Germline assignment: CDR1 SEHNR and CDR2 FQNEAQ (reference sequence). The ends were cut back, 0 bases at V and 3 bases at J, with 9 bases in the middle. The material sequenced was peripheral blood, taken about 17 months after starting pembrolizumab. The sequence derives from an adult with mismatch repair-deficient cancer. The chain is built from TRBV7-9 and TRBJ2-7, with D possibly being TRBD2 (5 bases). The CDR3 DNA reads as TGTGCCAGCAGCTTAGCGGGAGTGGACTACGAGCAGTACTTC. As protein: CASSLAGVDYEQYF. The full variable domain, its missing parts supplied by reference TRBV7-9 and TRBJ2-7, is DTGVSQNPRHKITKRGQNVTFRCDPISEHNRLYWYRQTLGQGPEFLTYFQNEAQLEKSRLLSDRFSAERPKGSFSTLEIQRTEQGDSAMYLCASSLAGVDYEQYFGPGTRLTVT.